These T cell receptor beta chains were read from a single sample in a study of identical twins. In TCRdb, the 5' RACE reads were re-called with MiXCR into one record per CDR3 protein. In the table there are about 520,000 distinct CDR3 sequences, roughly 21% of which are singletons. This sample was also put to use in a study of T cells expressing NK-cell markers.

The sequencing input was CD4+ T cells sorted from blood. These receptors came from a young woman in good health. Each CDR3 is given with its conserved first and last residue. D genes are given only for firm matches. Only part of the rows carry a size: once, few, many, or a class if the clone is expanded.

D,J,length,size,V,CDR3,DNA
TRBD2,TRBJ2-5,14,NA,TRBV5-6,CASGGLAGLETQYF,TGTGCCAGCGGGGGACTAGCGGGCCTAGAGACCCAGTACTTC
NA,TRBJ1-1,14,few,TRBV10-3,CAITRGQAGAEAFF,TGTGCCATCACCAGGGGACAAGCCGGCGCTGAAGCTTTCTTT
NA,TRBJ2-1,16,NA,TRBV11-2,CASSYSLGSSYNEQFF,TGTGCCAGCAGCTACAGTCTTGGGAGCTCCTACAATGAGCAGTTCTTC
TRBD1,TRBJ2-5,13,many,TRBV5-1,CASSQGVQETQYF,TGCGCCAGCAGTCAGGGGGTCCAAGAGACCCAGTACTTC
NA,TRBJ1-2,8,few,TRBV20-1,CSAGSYTF,TGCAGTGCGGGCAGCTACACCTTC
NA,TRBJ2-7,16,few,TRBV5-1,CASSPSYREATYEQYF,TGCGCCAGCAGCCCTAGCTACAGGGAAGCGACCTACGAGCAGTACTTC
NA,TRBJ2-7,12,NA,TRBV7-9,CASSLTGDEQYF,TGTGCCAGCAGCTTGACCGGGGACGAGCAGTACTTC
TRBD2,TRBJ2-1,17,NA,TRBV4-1,CASSLTAGTSGVGEQFF,TGCGCCAGCAGCCTAACCGCCGGGACTAGCGGGGTTGGGGAGCAGTTCTTC
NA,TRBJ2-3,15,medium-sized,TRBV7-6,CASSSLIAEWDTQYF,TGTGCCAGCAGCTCGCTAATAGCGGAGTGGGATACGCAGTATTTT
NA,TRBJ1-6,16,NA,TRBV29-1,CSALVGGADYNSPLHF,TGCAGCGCCCTGGTTGGAGGGGCCGACTATAATTCACCCCTCCACTTT
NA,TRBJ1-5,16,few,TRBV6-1,CASSGSRGQINQPQHF,TGTGCCAGCAGTGGAAGCCGGGGCCAAATTAATCAGCCCCAGCATTTT
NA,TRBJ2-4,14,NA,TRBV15,CATSEAKGRDIQYF,TGTGCCACCAGCGAGGCCAAGGGAAGAGACATTCAGTACTTC
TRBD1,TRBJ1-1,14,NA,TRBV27,CASRAGQGNTEAFF,TGTGCCAGCAGGGCGGGACAGGGGAACACTGAAGCTTTCTTT
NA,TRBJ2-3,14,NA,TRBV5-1,CASSYQMNTDTQYF,TGCGCCAGCAGTTATCAGATGAACACAGATACGCAGTATTTT
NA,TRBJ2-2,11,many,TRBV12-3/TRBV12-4,CASSLYGELFF,TGTGCCAGCAGTTTATACGGGGAGCTGTTTTTT
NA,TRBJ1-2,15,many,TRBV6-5,CASSFQRDPTYGYTF,TGTGCCAGCAGTTTTCAACGGGACCCAACCTATGGCTACACCTTC
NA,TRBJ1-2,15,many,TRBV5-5,CASSLARDTYYGYTF,TGTGCCAGCAGCTTGGCCAGGGACACCTACTATGGCTACACCTTC
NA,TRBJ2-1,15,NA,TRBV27,CASSLKGPSNNEQFF,TGTGCCAGCAGTTTAAAGGGACCCTCTAACAATGAGCAGTTCTTC
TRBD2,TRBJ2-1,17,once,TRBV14,CASSQLAGGLDLSGQFF,TGTGCCAGCAGCCAATTAGCGGGAGGTTTGGATCTTTCGGGGCAGTTCTTC
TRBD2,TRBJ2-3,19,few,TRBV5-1,CASSLASGTSGGRTDTQYF,TGCGCCAGCAGCTTGGCCTCCGGGACTAGCGGGGGGCGCACAGATACGCAGTATTTT
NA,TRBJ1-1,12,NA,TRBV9,CASSVGEGTTFF,NA
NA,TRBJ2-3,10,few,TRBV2,CASSGAAQYF,TGTGCCAGCAGCGGGGCTGCGCAGTATTTT
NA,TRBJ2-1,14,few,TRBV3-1,CASSPVLASNEQFF,TGTGCCAGCAGTCCGGTACTAGCCTCCAATGAGCAGTTCTTC
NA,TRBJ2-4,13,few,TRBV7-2,CASSPDLWNIQYF,TGTGCCAGCAGCCCCGATTTGTGGAACATTCAGTACTTC
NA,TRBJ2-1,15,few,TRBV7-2,CASSFSGDSYNEQFF,TGTGCCAGCAGCTTCAGCGGCGACTCCTACAATGAGCAGTTCTTC
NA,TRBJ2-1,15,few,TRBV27,CASRVALEAYNEQFF,TGTGCCAGCAGGGTGGCGCTAGAAGCCTACAATGAGCAGTTCTTC
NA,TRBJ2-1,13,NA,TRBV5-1,CASSTGSSNEQFF,TGCGCCAGCAGCACCGGCTCTTCCAATGAGCAGTTCTTC
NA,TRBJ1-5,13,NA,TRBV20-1,CSASFLENQPQHF,NA
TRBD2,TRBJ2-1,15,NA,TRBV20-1,CSARGGTRGYNEQFF,TGCAGTGCTAGAGGCGGGACTAGGGGATACAATGAGCAGTTCTTC
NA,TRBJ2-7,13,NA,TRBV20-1,CSASAGGTARQYF,TGCAGTGCTAGTGCAGGAGGGACCGCCAGGCAGTACTTC
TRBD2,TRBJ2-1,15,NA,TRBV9,CASSVPGLAGGEQFF,TGTGCCAGCAGCGTACCGGGACTAGCGGGAGGGGAGCAGTTCTTC
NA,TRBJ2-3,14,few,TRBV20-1,CSALAMPNTDTQYF,TGCAGTGCCCTCGCAATGCCGAACACAGATACGCAGTATTTT
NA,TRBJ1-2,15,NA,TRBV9,CASSVGTETNYGYTF,TGTGCCAGCAGCGTAGGGACAGAGACTAACTATGGCTACACCTTC
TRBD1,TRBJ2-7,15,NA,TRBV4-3,CASSQDRTGWYEQYF,TGCGCCAGCAGCCAAGATAGGACAGGTTGGTACGAGCAGTACTTC
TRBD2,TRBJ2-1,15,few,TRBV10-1,CASSERTSGENEQFF,TGCGCCAGCAGTGAGCGGACTAGCGGTGAGAATGAGCAGTTCTTC
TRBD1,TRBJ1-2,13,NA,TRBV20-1,CSAGRDREYGYTF,TGCAGTGCTGGGCGGGACAGGGAATATGGCTACACCTTC
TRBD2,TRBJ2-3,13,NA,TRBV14,CASSPSGGPLPYF,TGTGCCAGCAGCCCGAGCGGGGGCCCCCTTCCGTATTTT
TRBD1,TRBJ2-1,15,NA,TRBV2,CASSPDRGGYNEQFF,TGTGCCAGCAGTCCCGACAGGGGGGGATACAATGAGCAGTTCTTC
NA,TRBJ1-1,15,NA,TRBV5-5,CASSSALGTNTEAFF,TGTGCCAGCAGCTCTGCCCTCGGGACAAACACTGAAGCTTTCTTT
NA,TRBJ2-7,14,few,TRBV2,CASIPHPGRYEQYF,TGTGCCAGCATCCCTCACCCGGGTCGATACGAGCAGTACTTC
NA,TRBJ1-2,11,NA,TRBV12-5,CASGRGYGYTF,TGTGCTAGTGGGCGGGGCTATGGCTACACCTTC
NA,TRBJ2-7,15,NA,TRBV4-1,CASSQPQQGRYEQYF,TGCGCCAGCAGCCAACCACAACAGGGCCGCTACGAGCAGTACTTC
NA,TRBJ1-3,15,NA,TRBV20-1,CSAPDSRSPGNTIYF,TGCAGTGCTCCCGACAGTCGAAGCCCCGGAAACACCATATATTTT
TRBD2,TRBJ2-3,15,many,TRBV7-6,CASSYVGTSEDTQYF,TGTGCCAGCAGCTATGTTGGGACTAGCGAGGATACGCAGTATTTT
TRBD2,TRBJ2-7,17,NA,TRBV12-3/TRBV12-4,CASSFGTSGSTPYEQYF,TGTGCCAGCAGTTTCGGGACTAGCGGGAGCACGCCCTACGAGCAGTACTTC
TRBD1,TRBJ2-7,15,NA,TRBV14,CASSQGQGELTEQYF,TGTGCCAGCAGCCAAGGACAGGGTGAGCTCACCGAGCAGTACTTC
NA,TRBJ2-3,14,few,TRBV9,CASSPFSLADTQYF,TGTGCCAGCAGCCCCTTTAGCCTCGCAGATACGCAGTATTTT